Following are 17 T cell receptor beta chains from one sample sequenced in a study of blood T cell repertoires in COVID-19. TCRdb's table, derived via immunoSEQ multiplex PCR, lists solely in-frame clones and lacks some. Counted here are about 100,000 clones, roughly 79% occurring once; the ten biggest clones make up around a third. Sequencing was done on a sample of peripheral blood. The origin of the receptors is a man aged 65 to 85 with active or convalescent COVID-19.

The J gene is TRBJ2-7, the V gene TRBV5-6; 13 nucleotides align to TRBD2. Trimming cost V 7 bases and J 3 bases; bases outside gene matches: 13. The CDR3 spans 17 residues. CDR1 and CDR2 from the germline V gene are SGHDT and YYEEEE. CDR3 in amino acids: CASGIGLAGEAIYEQYF. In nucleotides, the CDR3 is TGTGCCAGCGGGATAGGACTAGCGGGGGAAGCAATCTACGAGCAGTACTTC.

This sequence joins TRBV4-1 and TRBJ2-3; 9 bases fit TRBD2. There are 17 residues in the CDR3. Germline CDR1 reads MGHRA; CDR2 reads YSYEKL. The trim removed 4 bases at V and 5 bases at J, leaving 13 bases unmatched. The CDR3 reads CASSPPPREGQGDTQYF. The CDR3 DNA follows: TGCGCCAGCAGCCCCCCCCCGCGGGAGGGTCAGGGAGATACGCAGTATTTT.

The CDR3 loop reads CASSIEAHGNSGNTIYF. As DNA, the CDR3 is TGTGCCAGTAGTATAGAGGCTCACGGGAACTCTGGAAACACCATATATTTT. The chain joins TRBV19 to TRBJ1-3; D remains ambiguous. Germline V gene lookup returns CDR1 LNHDA and CDR2 SQIVND (reference sequence). Trimming cost V 0 bases and J 0 bases, with 12 bases left between them. This CDR3 comprises 17 residues.

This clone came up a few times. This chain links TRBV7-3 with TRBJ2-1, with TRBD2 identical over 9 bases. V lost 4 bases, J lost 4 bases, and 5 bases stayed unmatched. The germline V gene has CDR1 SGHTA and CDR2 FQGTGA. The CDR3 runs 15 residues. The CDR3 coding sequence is TGTGCCAGCAGCTCGGGACTAGCTTTATACAATGAGCAGTTCTTC. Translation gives CASSSGLALYNEQFF.

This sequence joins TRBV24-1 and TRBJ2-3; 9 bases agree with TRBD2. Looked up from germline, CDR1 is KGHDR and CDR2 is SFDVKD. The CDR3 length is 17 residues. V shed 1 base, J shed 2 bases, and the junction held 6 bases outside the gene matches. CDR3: CATSDFDSGGPTDTQYF. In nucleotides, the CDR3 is TGTGCCACCAGTGATTTTGATAGCGGGGGCCCCACAGATACGCAGTATTTT.

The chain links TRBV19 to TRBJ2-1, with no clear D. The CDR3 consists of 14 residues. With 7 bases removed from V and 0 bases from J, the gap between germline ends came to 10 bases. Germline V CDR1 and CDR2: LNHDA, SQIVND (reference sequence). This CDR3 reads CASKWRSSYNEQFF. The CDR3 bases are TGTGCCAGTAAGTGGCGGAGCTCCTACAATGAGCAGTTCTTC.

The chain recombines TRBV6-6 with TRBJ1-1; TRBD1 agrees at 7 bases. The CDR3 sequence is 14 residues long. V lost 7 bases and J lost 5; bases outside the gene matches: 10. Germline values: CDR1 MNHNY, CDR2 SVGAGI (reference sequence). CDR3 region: CASNTKGARTEAFF. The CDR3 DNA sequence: TGTGCCAGCAATACCAAGGGGGCAAGGACTGAAGCTTTCTTT.

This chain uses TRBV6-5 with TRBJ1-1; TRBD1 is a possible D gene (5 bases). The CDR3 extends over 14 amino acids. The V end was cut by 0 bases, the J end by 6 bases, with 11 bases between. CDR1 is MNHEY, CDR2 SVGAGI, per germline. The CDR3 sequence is CASSYSGAGAEAFF. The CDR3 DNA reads TGTGCCAGCAGTTACTCAGGGGCGGGGGCTGAAGCTTTCTTT.

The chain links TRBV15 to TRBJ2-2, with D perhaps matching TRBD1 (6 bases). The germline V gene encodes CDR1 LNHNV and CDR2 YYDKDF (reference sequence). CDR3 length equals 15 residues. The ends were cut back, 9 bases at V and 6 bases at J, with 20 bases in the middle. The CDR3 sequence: CATAPGHSRAGELFF. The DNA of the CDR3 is TGTGCCACAGCTCCGGGACACTCAAGGGCCGGGGAGCTGTTTTTT.

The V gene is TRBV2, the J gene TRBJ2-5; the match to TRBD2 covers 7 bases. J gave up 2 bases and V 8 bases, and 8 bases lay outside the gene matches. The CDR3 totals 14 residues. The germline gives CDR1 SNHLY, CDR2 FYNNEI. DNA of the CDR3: TGTGCCAGCCCCGGGGGGTCCCATCAAGAGACCCAGTACTTC. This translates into CASPGGSHQETQYF.

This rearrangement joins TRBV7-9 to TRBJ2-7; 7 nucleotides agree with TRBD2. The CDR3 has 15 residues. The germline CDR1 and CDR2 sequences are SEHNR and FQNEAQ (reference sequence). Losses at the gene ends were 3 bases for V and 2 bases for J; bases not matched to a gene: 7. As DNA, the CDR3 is TGTGCCAGCAGCTTGGCGGGAGTTCTCACCTACGAGCAGTACTTC. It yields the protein CASSLAGVLTYEQYF.

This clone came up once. In DNA, the CDR3 is TGTGCCAGCAGCCTCCGGTACACCATATATTTT. The encoded protein is CASSLRYTIYF. This chain joins TRBV12-3 or TRBV12-4 and TRBJ1-3; no definite D call. Trimming took off 6 bases at V and 8 bases at J, with 8 bases between the two ends. The CDR3 length is 11 residues.

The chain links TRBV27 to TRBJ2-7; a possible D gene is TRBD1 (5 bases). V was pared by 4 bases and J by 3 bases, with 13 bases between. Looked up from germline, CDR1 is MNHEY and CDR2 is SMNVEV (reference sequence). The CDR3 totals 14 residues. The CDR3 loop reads CASSSDSPRYEQYF. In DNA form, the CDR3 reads TGTGCCAGCAGTTCCGACAGTCCTCGCTACGAGCAGTACTTC.

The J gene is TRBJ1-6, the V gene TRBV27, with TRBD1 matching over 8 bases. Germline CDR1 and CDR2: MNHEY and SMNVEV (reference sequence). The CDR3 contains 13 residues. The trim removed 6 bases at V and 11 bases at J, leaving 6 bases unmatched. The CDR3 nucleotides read TGTGCCAGCAGCGGACAGGGCAGGGCACCCCTCCACTTT. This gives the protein CASSGQGRAPLHF.

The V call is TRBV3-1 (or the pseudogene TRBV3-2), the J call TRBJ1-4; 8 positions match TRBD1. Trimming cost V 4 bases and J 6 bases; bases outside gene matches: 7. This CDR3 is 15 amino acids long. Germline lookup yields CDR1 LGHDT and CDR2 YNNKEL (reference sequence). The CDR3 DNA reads TGTGCCAGCAGCCCCACCAGGGGGCCCGATGAAAAACTGTTTTTT. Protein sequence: CASSPTRGPDEKLFF.

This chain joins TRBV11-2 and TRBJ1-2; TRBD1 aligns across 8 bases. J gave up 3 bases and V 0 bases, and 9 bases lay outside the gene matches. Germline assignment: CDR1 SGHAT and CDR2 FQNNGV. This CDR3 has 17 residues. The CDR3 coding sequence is TGTGCCAGCAGCTTAGATTTCGGACAGGGATTGGACTATGGCTACACCTTC. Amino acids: CASSLDFGQGLDYGYTF.

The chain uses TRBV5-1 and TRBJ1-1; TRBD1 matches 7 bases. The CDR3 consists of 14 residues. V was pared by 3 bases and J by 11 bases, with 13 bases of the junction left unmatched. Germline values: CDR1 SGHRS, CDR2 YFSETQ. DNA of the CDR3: TGCGCCAGCAGCTCGAGTGGGGAGACAGGGCTTGCTTTCTTT. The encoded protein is CASSSSGETGLAFF.